The entry that follows covers one T cell receptor beta chain sequence. This receptor's antigen is unknown. The record has no base qualities; no much larger clone is one base away. These data belong to a study of cytotoxic CD8 clonotypes in ibrutinib-treated CLL (dated by TCRdb to about 2021). With regard to the full study: The cohort included about 15 treatment-naive and approximately eleven relapsed/refractory patients; around 18 were IGHV unmutated. Partial responses were observed in some 24 patients and complete responses in 2; after a median follow-up of about 69 months, remission was maintained in 14 patients and progression was observed in roughly 12. Response samples were taken after a median of 12 months on treatment, ranging from about 6 to 40 months. Samples averaged approximately 240,000 productive templates and tens of thousands of productive rearrangements. Of the approximately 86 participants in the trial, about two dozen had longitudinal samples available. Cryopreserved peripheral blood mononuclear cells were collected before treatment, at response, and at either disease progression or sustained remission. Patients were still on ibrutinib when every remission and progressive disease sample was collected. Summary of the overall study and its limitations: Public clonotypes were rare and either shrank or stayed stable during treatment, and the rise in clonality at ibrutinib response reflected expansion of private clonotypes. Clonality rose at ibrutinib response, remained stable during sustained remission, and dropped back toward baseline at progression. Baseline clonality exceeded that of age-matched healthy donors and correlated strongly with circulating CD8+ T-cell counts. Sustained-remission and progressing patients did not have matched sampling times, and lymph node repertoires were not examined.

The goal of deep resolution MiSeq sequencing was a depth between 1 in 1 million and 1 in 200,000 T cells, and coverage averaged 10x per clonotype. TCR beta libraries were generated with the immunoSEQ hsTCRB Kit. In the original analysis: The data were analyzed with ImmunoSEQ Analyzer and ImmunoSEQ Data Assistant, and V, D and J gene assignments followed IMGT definitions. Clonality, which ranges from 0 to 1, was calculated as one minus the normalized Shannon entropy of productive rearrangement frequencies. Public clonotype analysis was restricted to overrepresented clonotypes comprising at least 0.05% of each patient's repertoire. Fewer than 15 repertoires from age-matched healthy donors, obtained from immuneACCESS, served as clonality controls. Held by TCRdb, this immuneACCESS table contains in-frame sequences only and omits some clones. Under half of the omission traces to an unresolved V gene where checked; the cause of the rest is unknown. V and J calls and clone size come straight from that table; D and trimming were deduced from the DNA. The sample contains about 140,000 clones, around 93% of them found a single time. 10% to 13% of the sample goes to the ten largest clones.

The CDR3 runs 13 residues from the cysteine to the phenylalanine. The read is trimmed to its CDR3 DNA, 39 bases read in frame from base 1. CDR1 SQVTM and CDR2 ANQGSEA are derived from the germline V gene. Clipping removes 6 bases from V and 0 bases from J, with 0 as the unmatched junction base count. The sample's time point label, decoded: 12 months on ibrutinib. Around 2 micrograms of genomic DNA were extracted from cryopreserved PBMCs for TCR beta library preparation. High-throughput TCR beta sequencing was performed on longitudinal blood samples from CLL patients receiving ibrutinib monotherapy. The patients took part in an open-label, single-center phase 2 trial of ibrutinib monotherapy.

The chain is made from TRBV29-1 and TRBJ1-4, with 8 middle bases fitting TRBD1. This TCR derives from a human donor with chronic lymphocytic leukemia. The input for sequencing was PBMCs, taken after 12 months of ibrutinib treatment. The DNA sequence is given as TGCAGCGTGACAGGGGCAACTAATGAAAAACTGTTTTTT. Translated, it gives CSVTGATNEKLFF. The full variable domain, with segments outside the CDR3 supplied by the reference TRBV29-1 and TRBJ1-4 proteins, appears as SAVISQKPSRDICQRGTSLTIQCQVDSQVTMMFWYRQQPGQSLTLIATANQGSEATYESGFVIDKFPISRPNLTFSTLTVSNMSPEDSSIYLCSVTGATNEKLFFGSGTQLSVL.